These 17 T cell receptor beta chains came from one sample sequenced in a study of T cell changes during pregnancy in multiple sclerosis (dated by TCRdb to between 2018 and 2021). Libraries were prepared through the immunoSEQ multiplex PCR assay. This immuneACCESS table, as held by TCRdb, lists in-frame sequences with V and J called but not all clones. Of the missing ones, under half trace to an unresolved V gene in checked studies; the others have no known cause. In this sample the table shows around 49,000 clones, around 90% of which occur a single time. The top ten clones comprise under 6.5% of the sample. The material was peripheral blood, obtained after pregnancy. Source of these receptors: a female donor in good health, enrolled as a control in a pregnancy study.

This clone was recorded once. The J gene is TRBJ2-2, the V gene TRBV14, with D unresolved. Deletions cut 3 bases from V and 0 bases from J, with 8 bases between. Germline assignment: CDR1 SGHDN and CDR2 FVKESK. The CDR3 length is 15 residues. The CDR3 loop reads CASSQREPNTGELFF. As DNA, the CDR3 is TGTGCCAGCAGCCAGAGAGAACCGAACACCGGGGAGCTGTTTTTT.

The rearrangement uses TRBV10-2 and TRBJ2-5; possible D gene TRBD2, 6 bases. CDR1 is WSHSY, CDR2 SAAADI, per germline. Trimming took 10 bases from V and 5 from J, leaving 8 bases between them. This CDR3 has 10 residues. This CDR3 is CATGGETQYF. CDR3 in DNA: TGCGCCACCGGAGGGGAGACCCAGTACTTC.

This clone was found a few times. The CDR3 DNA is TGTGCCAGCAGCCTAGAAGGGACAGGGGACACTGAAGCTTTCTTT. Translation gives CASSLEGTGDTEAFF. This chain uses TRBV13 with TRBJ1-1; 10 bases agree with TRBD1. CDR1 and CDR2 (germline): PRHDT, FYEKMQ (reference sequence). This CDR3 is 15 amino acids long. After removal of 5 bases from V and 3 bases from J, the junction contained 6 bases not matched to a gene. The variable domain in full, completed from reference TRBV13 and TRBJ1-1, reads AAGVIQSPRHLIKEKRETATLKCYPIPRHDTVYWYQQGPGQDPQFLISFYEKMQSDKGSIPDRFSAQQFSDYHSELNMSSLELGDSALYFCASSLEGTGDTEAFFGQGTRLTVV.

The genes are TRBV28 and TRBJ1-1; D is possibly TRBD1 (6 bases). The germline V and J ends were trimmed by 7 bases and 0 bases, with 15 bases remaining between them. Germline V gene data show CDR1 as MDHEN and CDR2 as SYDVKM. The CDR3 consists of 15 residues. The CDR3 sequence: CASTRQGPMNTEAFF. CDR3 coding DNA: TGTGCCAGCACGAGGCAGGGGCCCATGAACACTGAAGCTTTCTTT.

The chain employs TRBV11-2 and TRBJ2-3; 7 nucleotides line up with TRBD1. Trimming removed 6 bases from V and 3 bases from J; junction bases left unmatched: 3. CDR1 is SGHAT and CDR2 is FQNNGV in the germline V gene. There are 13 residues in the CDR3. The CDR3 spells CASSTGDTDTQYF. Here the CDR3 DNA reads TGTGCCAGCAGTACAGGGGATACAGATACGCAGTATTTT.

The chain recombines TRBV27 with TRBJ2-5; 7 positions match TRBD1. CDR1 MNHEY and CDR2 SMNVEV come from the germline V gene (reference sequence). The CDR3 consists of 14 residues. The V and J ends lost 2 bases and 5 bases, in that order; junction bases with no gene match: 5. For the CDR3, the DNA is TGTGCCAGCAGTTTACGAGGGGGCCTGGAGACCCAGTACTTC. It yields the protein CASSLRGGLETQYF.

The genes are TRBV7-2 and TRBJ2-7, with TRBD2 identical over 9 bases. Germline V gene sequence: CDR1 SGHTA, CDR2 FQGNSA. The CDR3 length is 15 residues. Trimming took 1 base from V and 2 from J; bases not matched to a gene: 3. The chain's CDR3 is CASSLGLAVTYEQYF. In nucleotides, the CDR3 is TGTGCCAGCAGCTTAGGACTAGCGGTTACCTACGAGCAGTACTTC.

This clone was seen a single time. The chain employs TRBV2 and TRBJ2-3; the match to TRBD2 covers 12 bases. The CDR3 extends over 15 amino acids. From germline, CDR1 is SNHLY and CDR2 FYNNEI. V trimming: 4 bases; J trimming: 5 bases; junction bases outside the gene matches: 4. CDR3 in amino acids: CASSVELAGGDTQYF. CDR3 sequence (DNA): TGTGCCAGCAGTGTGGAACTAGCGGGGGGAGATACGCAGTATTTT.

This chain connects TRBV30 to TRBJ2-3; 9 bases are a match to TRBD2. The trim removed 1 base at V and 5 bases at J, leaving 10 bases unmatched. Germline loops: CDR1 GTSNPN, CDR2 SVGIG (reference sequence). The CDR3 is 16 amino acids. DNA of the CDR3: TGTGCCTGGAGTGATGGCGGGGGGGGTCCGGGAGATACGCAGTATTTT. Amino acids: CAWSDGGGGPGDTQYF.

This clone was found a few times. The chain uses TRBV15 and TRBJ2-6, with no clear D. The CDR3 runs 16 residues. Germline V gene data show CDR1 as LNHNV and CDR2 as YYDKDF (reference sequence). V lost 0 bases and J 1 base, leaving 7 bases between the germline ends. The CDR3 region has the DNA TGTGCCACCAGCAGAGATCCGGGTTCTGGGGCCAACGTCCTGACTTTC. Amino acid sequence: CATSRDPGSGANVLTF. The entire variable domain, with the rest obtained from reference TRBV15 and TRBJ2-6, is as follows: DAMVIQNPRYQVTQFGKPVTLSCSQTLNHNVMYWYQQKSSQAPKLLFHYYDKDFNNEADTPDNFQSRRPNTSFCFLDIRSPGLGDTAMYLCATSRDPGSGANVLTFGAGSRLTVL.

This clone has more than one count but fewer than ten. The gene calls are TRBV6-4 and TRBJ2-7; 8 bases are shared with TRBD2. Germline CDR1 is MRHNA and CDR2 is SNTAGT. The CDR3 is 13 residues long. The V segment lost 5 bases and the J segment 4 bases; nucleotides outside the gene matches: 4. CDR3 sequence: CASSPGLEYEQYF. The CDR3 nucleotides read TGTGCCAGCAGTCCGGGACTAGAGTACGAGCAGTACTTC.

The V gene is TRBV28, the J gene TRBJ2-1; maybe TRBD1 (6 bases). The germline V gene has CDR1 MDHEN and CDR2 SYDVKM. The CDR3 contains 12 residues. The V and J ends lost 7 bases and 7 bases respectively, with 11 bases between them. The CDR3: CASMSRGNEQFF. CDR3 bases: TGTGCCAGCATGTCAAGGGGGAATGAGCAGTTCTTC.

This clone was observed once. V gene TRBV4-1 combines with J gene TRBJ2-2; TRBD2 aligns across 7 bases. V lost 0 bases to trimming and J lost 1 base; unmatched junction nucleotides: 2. The germline gives CDR1 MGHRA, CDR2 YSYEKL. This CDR3 is 16 amino acids long. Here the CDR3 reads CASSQESGVNTGELFF. The CDR3 nucleotides read TGCGCCAGCAGCCAAGAGAGCGGGGTGAACACCGGGGAGCTGTTTTTT.

This clone occurred once. It is likely a read error, because the conserved phenylalanine at the end of the CDR3 is missing. The DNA is omitted, as the CDR3 cannot be located on it reliably, and the CDR3 follows TCRdb's listing. The chain employs TRBV5-8 and TRBJ1-2; TRBD1, the table's D call, lacks a check against the DNA. The CDR3 sequence runs 11 residues, both termini included. Germline V gives CDR1 SGHTS, CDR2 YDEGEE. CDR3 residues: CASSLGEGHVS.

The V call is TRBV4-3, the J call TRBJ2-7, with a weak D call TRBD2 (6 bases). The CDR3 length is 17 residues. Germline loops: CDR1 LGHNA, CDR2 YSLEER. V was shortened by 0 bases and J by 2 bases, with 17 bases between the two germline ends. The CDR3 sequence: CASSQDLGGDATYEQYF. The CDR3 DNA is TGCGCCAGCAGCCAAGATCTGGGGGGAGACGCGACCTACGAGCAGTACTTC.

This clone was recorded a few times. V and J are TRBV7-2 and TRBJ1-2, with D maybe TRBD1 (6 bases). CDR3 length: 14 amino acids. CDR1 is SGHTA, CDR2 FQGNSA, per germline. The V end was cut by 5 bases, the J end by 2 bases, with 12 bases between. CDR3 nucleotide sequence: TGTGCCAGCAGCCCGCCCACAGGGAACTATGGCTACACCTTC. Translated, it gives CASSPPTGNYGYTF.

This clone was seen a single time. This rearrangement joins TRBV9 to TRBJ2-2; no clear D gene. The CDR3 loop spans 11 amino acids. The germline V gene has CDR1 SGDLS and CDR2 YYNGEE. The V and J ends lost 2 bases and 8 bases respectively, with 4 bases between them. The CDR3 sequence is CASSVPGELFF. The CDR3 DNA is TGTGCCAGCAGCGTTCCGGGGGAGCTGTTTTTT. Looking up the rest from reference TRBV9 and TRBJ2-2 gives the full variable domain: DSGVTQTPKHLITATGQRVTLRCSPRSGDLSVYWYQQSLDQGLQFLIQYYNGEERAKGNILERFSAQQFPDLHSELNLSSLELGDSALYFCASSVPGELFFGEGSRLTVL.